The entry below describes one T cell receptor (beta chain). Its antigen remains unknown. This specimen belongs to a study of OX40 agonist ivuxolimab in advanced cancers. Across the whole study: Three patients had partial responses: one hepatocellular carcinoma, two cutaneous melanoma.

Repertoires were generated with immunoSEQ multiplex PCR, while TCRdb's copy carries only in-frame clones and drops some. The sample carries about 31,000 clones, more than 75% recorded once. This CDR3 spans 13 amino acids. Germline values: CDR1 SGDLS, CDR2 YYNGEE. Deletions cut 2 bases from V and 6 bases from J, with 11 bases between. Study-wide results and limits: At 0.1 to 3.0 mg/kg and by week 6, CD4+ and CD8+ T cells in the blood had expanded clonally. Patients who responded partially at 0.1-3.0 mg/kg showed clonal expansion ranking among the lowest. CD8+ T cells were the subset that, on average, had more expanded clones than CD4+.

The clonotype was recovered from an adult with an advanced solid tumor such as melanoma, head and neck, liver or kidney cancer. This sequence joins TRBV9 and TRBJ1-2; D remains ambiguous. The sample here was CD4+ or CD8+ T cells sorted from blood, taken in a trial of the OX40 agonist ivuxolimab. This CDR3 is CASSVASRDGYTF. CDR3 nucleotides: TGTGCCAGCAGCGTCGCCAGCCGGGATGGCTACACCTTC.